This passage covers 7 T cell receptor beta chains from one sample sequenced in a study of blood T cell repertoires in COVID-19. Data came from immunoSEQ multiplex PCR; TCRdb stores just in-frame clones and leaves some out. In the table there are a few hundred thousand clones, around 90% of which are singletons. What was sequenced was PBMCs or T cells enriched from blood (not recorded which). These receptors came from a woman younger than 45 who had recovered from COVID-19.

This sequence joins TRBV3-1 (or the pseudogene TRBV3-2) and TRBJ2-7; maybe TRBD1 (6 bases). V dropped 5 bases and J dropped 1 base, with 9 bases sitting between them. The CDR3 totals 13 residues. The germline gives CDR1 LGHDT, CDR2 YNNKEL (reference sequence). CDR3 region: CASSVQGSYEQYF. CDR3 DNA: TGTGCCAGCAGCGTACAGGGTTCCTACGAGCAGTACTTC.

The table lists this clone with a count of one. The CDR3 nucleotides are TGCGCCAGCAGCTTGGTTCGCGGGGGTACAGATACGCAGTATTTT. Its protein product is CASSLVRGGTDTQYF. V and J are TRBV5-1 and TRBJ2-3; 7 nucleotides match TRBD2. The trim removed 0 bases at V and 3 bases at J, leaving 4 bases unmatched. There are 15 residues in the CDR3. Germline CDR1 SGHRS, CDR2 YFSETQ.

CDR3 residues: CASSRSQQRTGDNEQFF. The CDR3 DNA follows: TGTGCCAGCAGCCGTTCGCAACAAAGGACAGGCGACAATGAGCAGTTCTTC. This chain connects TRBV5-4 to TRBJ2-1; 7 positions match TRBD1. The germline V gene has CDR1 SGHNT and CDR2 YYREEE (reference sequence). The CDR3 has 17 residues. J lost 5 bases, V lost 4 bases, and 15 bases had no gene match.

The chain recombines TRBV7-9 with TRBJ2-7; 9 bases are shared with TRBD2. The CDR3 sequence is 16 residues long. J lost 9 bases, V lost 0 bases, and 12 bases had no gene match. Germline V lookup: CDR1 SEHNR, CDR2 FQNEAQ (reference sequence). The CDR3 DNA reads as TGTGCCAGCAGCTTAGCAGGGACTAGCAGATCGGGCCTGCAGTACTTC. Protein product: CASSLAGTSRSGLQYF.

CDR3 coding DNA: TGTGCCAGCAGTTACAACAGGCCCCCCTTAACGGAGCAGTTCTTC. It yields the protein CASSYNRPPLTEQFF. The chain joins TRBV6-5 to TRBJ2-1, with D possibly matching TRBD1 (5 bases). Between the trimmed V and J ends, which lost 2 bases and 10 bases, there was a span of 18 bases. CDR1 and CDR2 from the germline V gene are MNHEY and SVGAGI. The CDR3 is 15 amino acids.

The chain employs TRBV19 and TRBJ2-7, with unresolved D. The ends were cut back, 3 bases at V and 0 bases at J, with 15 bases in the middle. CDR3 length: 16 amino acids. Germline V lookup: CDR1 LNHDA, CDR2 SQIVND (reference sequence). This CDR3 is CASSIGYSPGSYEQYF. CDR3 coding DNA: TGTGCCAGTAGTATTGGGTACAGTCCCGGCTCCTACGAGCAGTACTTC.

V is TRBV5-1 and J is TRBJ1-2, with D hard to call. V was pared by 3 bases and J by 4 bases, with 13 bases between. Germline loops: CDR1 SGHRS, CDR2 YFSETQ. CDR3 length equals 14 residues. CDR3 sequence: CASSSDTMTYGYTF. The CDR3 DNA reads TGCGCCAGCAGCTCTGACACAATGACCTATGGCTACACCTTC.